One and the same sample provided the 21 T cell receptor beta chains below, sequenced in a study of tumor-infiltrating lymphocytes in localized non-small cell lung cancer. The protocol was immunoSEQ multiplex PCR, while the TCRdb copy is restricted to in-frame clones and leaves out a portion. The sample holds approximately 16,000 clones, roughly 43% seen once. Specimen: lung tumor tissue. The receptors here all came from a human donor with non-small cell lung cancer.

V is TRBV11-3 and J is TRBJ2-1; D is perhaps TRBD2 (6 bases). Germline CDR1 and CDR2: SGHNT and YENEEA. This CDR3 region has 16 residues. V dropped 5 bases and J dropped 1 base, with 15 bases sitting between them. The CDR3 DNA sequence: TGTGCCAGCAGCCGGGGGAGCGGTCTTTCCTACAATGAGCAGTTCTTC. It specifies CASSRGSGLSYNEQFF.

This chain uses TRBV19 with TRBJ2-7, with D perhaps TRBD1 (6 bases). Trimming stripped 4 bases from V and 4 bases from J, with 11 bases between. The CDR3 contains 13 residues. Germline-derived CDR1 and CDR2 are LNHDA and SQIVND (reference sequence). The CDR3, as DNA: TGTGCCAGTAGTAAGGGACAACTTTACGAGCAGTACTTC. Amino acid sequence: CASSKGQLYEQYF.

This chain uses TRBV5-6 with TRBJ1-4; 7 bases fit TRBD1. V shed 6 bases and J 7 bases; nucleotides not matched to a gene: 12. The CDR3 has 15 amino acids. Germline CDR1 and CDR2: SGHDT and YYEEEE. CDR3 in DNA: TGTGCCAGCAACACAAACAGGGGTCGGGTTGAAAAACTGTTTTTT. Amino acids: CASNTNRGRVEKLFF.

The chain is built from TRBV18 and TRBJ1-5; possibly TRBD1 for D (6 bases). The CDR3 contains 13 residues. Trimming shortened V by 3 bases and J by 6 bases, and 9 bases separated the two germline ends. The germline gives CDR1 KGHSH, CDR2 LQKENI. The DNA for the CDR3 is TGTGCCAGCTCACCCAAACAGGGTCAGCCCCAGCATTTT. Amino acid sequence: CASSPKQGQPQHF.

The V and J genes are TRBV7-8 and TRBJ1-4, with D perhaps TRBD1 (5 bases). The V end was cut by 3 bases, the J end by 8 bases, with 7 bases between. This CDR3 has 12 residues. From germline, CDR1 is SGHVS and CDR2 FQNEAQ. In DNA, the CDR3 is TGTGCCAGCAGCTTGGGACGAGAAAAACTGTTTTTT. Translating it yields CASSLGREKLFF.

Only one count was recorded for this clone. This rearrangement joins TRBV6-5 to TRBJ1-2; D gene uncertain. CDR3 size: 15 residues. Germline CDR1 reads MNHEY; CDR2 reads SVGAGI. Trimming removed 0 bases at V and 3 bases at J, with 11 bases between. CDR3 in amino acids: CASSYSYLSYYGYTF. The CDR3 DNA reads TGTGCCAGCAGTTACTCCTATTTATCTTACTATGGCTACACCTTC.

The CDR3: CASSFGGHFSATNEKLFF. The CDR3 DNA follows: TGCGCCAGCAGCTTTGGCGGACACTTCTCCGCAACTAATGAAAAACTGTTTTTT. The genes are TRBV5-1 and TRBJ1-4, with a tentative D call TRBD1 (5 bases). V was trimmed by 2 bases and J by 0 bases, leaving 17 bases between them. In germline, CDR1 is SGHRS, CDR2 YFSETQ. The CDR3 is 18 amino acids.

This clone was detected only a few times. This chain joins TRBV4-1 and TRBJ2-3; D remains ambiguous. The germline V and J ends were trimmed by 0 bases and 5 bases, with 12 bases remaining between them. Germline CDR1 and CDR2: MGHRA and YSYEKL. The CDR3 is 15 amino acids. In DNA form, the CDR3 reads TGCGCCAGCAGCCAAGAGACCGAAGCAGGAGATACGCAGTATTTT. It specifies CASSQETEAGDTQYF.

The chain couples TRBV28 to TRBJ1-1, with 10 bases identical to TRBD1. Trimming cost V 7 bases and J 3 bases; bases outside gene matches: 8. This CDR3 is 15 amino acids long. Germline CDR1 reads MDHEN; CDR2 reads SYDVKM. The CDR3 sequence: CASKGQGTQDTEAFF. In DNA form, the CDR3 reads TGTGCCAGCAAGGGACAGGGGACACAGGACACTGAAGCTTTCTTT.

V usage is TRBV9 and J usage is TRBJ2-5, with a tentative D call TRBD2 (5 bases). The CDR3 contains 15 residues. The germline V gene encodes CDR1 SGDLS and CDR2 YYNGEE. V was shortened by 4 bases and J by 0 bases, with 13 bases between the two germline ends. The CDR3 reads CASSSGGSYQETQYF. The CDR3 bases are TGTGCCAGCAGCTCAGGAGGCAGCTACCAAGAGACCCAGTACTTC.

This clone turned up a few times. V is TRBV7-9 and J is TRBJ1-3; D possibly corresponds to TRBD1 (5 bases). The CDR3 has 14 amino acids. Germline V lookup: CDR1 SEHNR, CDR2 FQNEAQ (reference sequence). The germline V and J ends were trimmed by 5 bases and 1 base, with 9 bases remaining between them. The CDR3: CASSPPGSGNTIYF. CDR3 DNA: TGTGCCAGCAGCCCTCCAGGGTCTGGAAACACCATATATTTT.

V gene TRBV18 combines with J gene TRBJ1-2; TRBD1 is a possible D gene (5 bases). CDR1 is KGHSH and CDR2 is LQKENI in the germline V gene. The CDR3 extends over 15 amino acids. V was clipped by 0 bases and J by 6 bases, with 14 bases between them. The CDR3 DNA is TGTGCCAGCTCACCACCGGTGTGGGGGGGGGATGGCTACACCTTC. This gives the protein CASSPPVWGGDGYTF.

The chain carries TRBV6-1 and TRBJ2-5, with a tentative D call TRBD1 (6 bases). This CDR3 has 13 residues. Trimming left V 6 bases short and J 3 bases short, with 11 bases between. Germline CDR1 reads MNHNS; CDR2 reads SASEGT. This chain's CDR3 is CASSRTGKETQYF. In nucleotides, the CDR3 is TGTGCCAGCAGCCGAACAGGGAAAGAGACCCAGTACTTC.

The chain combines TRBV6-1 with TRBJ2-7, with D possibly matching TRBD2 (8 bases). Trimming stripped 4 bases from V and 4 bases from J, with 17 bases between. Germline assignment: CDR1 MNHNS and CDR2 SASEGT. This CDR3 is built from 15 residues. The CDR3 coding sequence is TGTGCCAGCAGTGTTAGCGGGACAGTGGGGTACGAGCAGTACTTC. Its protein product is CASSVSGTVGYEQYF.

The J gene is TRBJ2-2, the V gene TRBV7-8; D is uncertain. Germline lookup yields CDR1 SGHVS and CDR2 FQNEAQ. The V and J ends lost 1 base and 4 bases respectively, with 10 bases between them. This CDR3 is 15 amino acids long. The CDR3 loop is CASSLESTTTGELFF. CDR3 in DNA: TGTGCCAGCAGCTTAGAGTCGACGACCACCGGGGAGCTGTTTTTT.

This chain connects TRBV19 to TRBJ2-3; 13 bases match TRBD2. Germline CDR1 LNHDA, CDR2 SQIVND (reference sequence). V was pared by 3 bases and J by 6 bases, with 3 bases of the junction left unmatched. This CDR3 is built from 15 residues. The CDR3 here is CASSIGTSGADTQYF. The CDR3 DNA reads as TGTGCCAGTAGTATCGGGACTAGCGGGGCTGATACGCAGTATTTT.

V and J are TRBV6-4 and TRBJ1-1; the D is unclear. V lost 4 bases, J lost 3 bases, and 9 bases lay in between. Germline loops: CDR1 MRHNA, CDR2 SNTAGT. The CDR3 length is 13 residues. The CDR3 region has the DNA TGTGCCAGCAGTGTAGAAGCCTACACTGAAGCTTTCTTT. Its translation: CASSVEAYTEAFF.

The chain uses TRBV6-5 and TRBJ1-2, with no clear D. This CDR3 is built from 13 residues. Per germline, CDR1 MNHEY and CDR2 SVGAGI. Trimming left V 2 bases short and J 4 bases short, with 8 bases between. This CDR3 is CASSYLRFYGYTF. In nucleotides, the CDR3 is TGTGCCAGCAGTTACCTTCGGTTCTATGGCTACACCTTC.

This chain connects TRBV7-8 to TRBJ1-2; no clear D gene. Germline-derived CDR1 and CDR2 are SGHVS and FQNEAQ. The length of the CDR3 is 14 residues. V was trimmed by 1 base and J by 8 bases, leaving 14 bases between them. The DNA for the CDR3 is TGTGCCAGCAGCTTAGGTCTGTCTGATGGCGGCTACACCTTC. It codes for CASSLGLSDGGYTF.

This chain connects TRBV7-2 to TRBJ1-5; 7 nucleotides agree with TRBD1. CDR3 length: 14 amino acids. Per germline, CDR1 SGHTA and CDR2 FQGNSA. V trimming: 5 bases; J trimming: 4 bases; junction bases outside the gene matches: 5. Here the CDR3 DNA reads TGTGCCAGCAGCCAATCGACAGGGAATCAGCCCCAGCATTTT. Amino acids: CASSQSTGNQPQHF.

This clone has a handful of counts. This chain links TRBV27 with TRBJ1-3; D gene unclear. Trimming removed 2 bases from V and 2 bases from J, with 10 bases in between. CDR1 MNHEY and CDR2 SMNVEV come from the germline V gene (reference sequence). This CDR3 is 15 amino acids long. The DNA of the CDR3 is TGTGCCAGCAGTTTAGTCTCTGTACCTGGAAACACCATATATTTT. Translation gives CASSLVSVPGNTIYF.